The present T cell receptor beta chain was sequenced within a study of CD8+CD57+ T cells in acquired aplastic anemia. About the research overall: Sorting CD4+ and CD8+ cells gave DNA averaging roughly 3.2 ug. Roughly 10.8 million reads were obtained on average for healthy donor CD4+ cells. Study observations and caveats: The number of CD8+ CDR3 sequences shared by patients and controls was about 27. No significant difference in CD8+ Simpson's diversity was found between patients and controls.

This CDR3 is 12 amino acids long. Between the trimmed V and J ends, which lost 11 bases and 4 bases, there was a span of 12 bases. Looked up from germline, CDR1 is ENHRY and CDR2 is SYGVKD. According to the study, genomic DNA was the template for TCR beta VDJ and CDR3 profiling. Each CDR3 protein is one row after TCRdb ran MiXCR on the reads. The table includes 150,000 to 200,000 distinct CDR3 sequences, just over 45% detected once. This clonotype was seen a single time. Its target is not known. The chain is built from TRBV10-3 and TRBJ1-5, with a tentative D call TRBD1 (5 bases). The sequence derives from a human donor in good health. The source material was sorted CD4+, CD8+, or CD8+CD57+ T cells (not recorded which) from PBMCs. The chain's CDR3 is CAAGTDNQPQHF. The DNA for the CDR3 is TGTGCCGCCGGGACGGATAATCAGCCCCAGCATTTT.